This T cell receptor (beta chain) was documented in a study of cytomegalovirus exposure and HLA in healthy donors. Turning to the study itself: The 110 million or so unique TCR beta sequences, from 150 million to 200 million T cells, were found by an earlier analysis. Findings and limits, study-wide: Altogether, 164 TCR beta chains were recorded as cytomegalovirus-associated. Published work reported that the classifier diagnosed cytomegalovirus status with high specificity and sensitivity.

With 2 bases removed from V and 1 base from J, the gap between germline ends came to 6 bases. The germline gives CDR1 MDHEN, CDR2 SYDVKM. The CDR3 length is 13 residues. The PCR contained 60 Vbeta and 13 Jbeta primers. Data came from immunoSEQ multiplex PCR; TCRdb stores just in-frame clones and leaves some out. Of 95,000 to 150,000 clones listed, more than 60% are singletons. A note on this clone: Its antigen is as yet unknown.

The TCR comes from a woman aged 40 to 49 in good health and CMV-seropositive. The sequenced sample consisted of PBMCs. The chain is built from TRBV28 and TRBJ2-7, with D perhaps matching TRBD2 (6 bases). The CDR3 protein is CASSLRGSYEQYF. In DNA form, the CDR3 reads TGTGCCAGCAGTTTACGGGGGTCCTACGAGCAGTACTTC.